This T cell receptor (beta chain) was profiled in a study of blood T cell repertoires in COVID-19. Generated by immunoSEQ multiplex PCR, the TCRdb table keeps only in-frame clones and is missing some. The sample lists around 72,000 clones; about 87% were seen once. This CDR3 has 14 residues. V was trimmed by 4 bases and J by 4 bases, leaving 15 bases between them. In germline, CDR1 is SGHRS, CDR2 YFSETQ. The sequenced material came from peripheral blood. The gene calls are TRBV5-1 and TRBJ2-7; tentatively, D is TRBD1 (6 bases). The TCR originated in a woman aged 45-59 years with acute or convalescent COVID-19. The CDR3 is CASSPRADRYEQYF. The CDR3, as DNA: TGCGCCAGCAGCCCCCGAGCCGACAGGTACGAGCAGTACTTC.